A single sample gave rise to the 6 T cell receptor beta chains below, sequenced in a study of T cells after yellow fever vaccination. Each CDR3 protein is one row after TCRdb ran MiXCR on the 5' RACE reads. The sample has hundreds of thousands of distinct CDR3 sequences, approximately 12% seen once. Sequencing was performed on CD4+ T cells sorted from PBMCs, taken 15 days after the yellow fever booster vaccination. Receptor source: a man younger than 35 who received the YFV17D yellow fever vaccine.

There are a few counts of this clonotype. The genes are TRBV12-3 or TRBV12-4 and TRBJ1-1, with D unclear. V was cut by 7 bases and J by 0 bases, with 9 bases left in between. CDR3 length: 13 residues. In DNA form, the CDR3 reads TGTGCCAGCACGCAGAACATGAACACTGAAGCTTTCTTT. This gives the protein CASTQNMNTEAFF.

The chain uses TRBV2 and TRBJ1-2, with 9 bases identical to TRBD1. From germline, CDR1 is SNHLY and CDR2 FYNNEI. Germline trimming cut 4 bases from V and 4 bases from J; bases unmatched to any gene: 4. CDR3 size: 14 residues. The CDR3 sequence is CASSGETGGYGYTF. CDR3 sequence (DNA): TGTGCCAGCAGTGGAGAGACAGGGGGCTATGGCTACACCTTC.

A few counts support this clonotype. This sequence joins TRBV9 and TRBJ2-1; 7 bases are a match to TRBD2. CDR3 length: 15 amino acids. From germline, CDR1 is SGDLS and CDR2 YYNGEE. V was pared by 2 bases and J by 3 bases, with 5 bases of the junction left unmatched. CDR3 coding DNA: TGTGCCAGCAGCGTGGCGCGGGGGATCTACAATGAGCAGTTCTTC. Protein sequence: CASSVARGIYNEQFF.

V is TRBV7-3 and J is TRBJ2-1; 8 bases line up with TRBD2. The CDR3 loop spans 15 amino acids. CDR1 and CDR2 from the germline V gene are SGHTA and FQGTGA. With V trimmed by 5 bases and J by 2 bases, 5 bases remained unmatched. In DNA form, the CDR3 reads TGTGCCAGCAGCCCAGGAGCGGGGGCCTACAATGAGCAGTTCTTC. It yields the protein CASSPGAGAYNEQFF.

The gene calls are TRBV5-1 and TRBJ2-3, with TRBD2 matching 10 bases. Germline-derived CDR1 and CDR2 are SGHRS and YFSETQ. The CDR3 is 16 residues long. Unmatched junction bases numbered 9, after V lost 1 base and J lost 7 bases. The CDR3 coding sequence is TGCGCCAGCAGCTTGAGCAGCGGGGGGGCGGTGAATACGCAGTATTTT. Protein: CASSLSSGGAVNTQYF.

The rearrangement links TRBV7-2 to TRBJ2-1, with 11 positions matching TRBD2. The germline CDR1 and CDR2 sequences are SGHTA and FQGNSA. The J segment lost 9 bases and the V segment lost 5 bases, leaving 15 bases of the junction unmatched. CDR3 length: 17 amino acids. The CDR3 DNA sequence: TGTGCCAGCAGCCTACGAGCCCTTAGCGGGGGGGCAATTGAGCAGTTCTTC. Protein sequence: CASSLRALSGGAIEQFF.